The T cell receptor (beta chain) described here comes from a study of CD8+ T cells in alopecia areata. Treatment indicated: oral pan-JAK inhibitor, 5-10 mg twice daily. This CDR3 has 14 amino acids. V was clipped by 0 bases and J by 1 base, with 7 bases between them. Germline CDR1 is SGDLS and CDR2 is YYNGEE. RNA extraction and reverse transcription yielded cDNA as sequencing template. TCRdb's table, derived via immunoSEQ multiplex PCR, lists solely in-frame clones and lacks some. The sample records 60,000 to 90,000 clones, 60% to 70% being singletons. This receptor was identified in a human donor with alopecia areata. The V gene is TRBV9, the J gene TRBJ2-5; no reliable D call. The material sequenced was CD8+ T cells sorted from blood, taken at week 24, from a patient treated with tofacitinib. CDR3 sequence (DNA): TGTGCCAGCAGCGTAGGGGGTAGCCAAGAGACCCAGTACTTC. Protein: CASSVGGSQETQYF.